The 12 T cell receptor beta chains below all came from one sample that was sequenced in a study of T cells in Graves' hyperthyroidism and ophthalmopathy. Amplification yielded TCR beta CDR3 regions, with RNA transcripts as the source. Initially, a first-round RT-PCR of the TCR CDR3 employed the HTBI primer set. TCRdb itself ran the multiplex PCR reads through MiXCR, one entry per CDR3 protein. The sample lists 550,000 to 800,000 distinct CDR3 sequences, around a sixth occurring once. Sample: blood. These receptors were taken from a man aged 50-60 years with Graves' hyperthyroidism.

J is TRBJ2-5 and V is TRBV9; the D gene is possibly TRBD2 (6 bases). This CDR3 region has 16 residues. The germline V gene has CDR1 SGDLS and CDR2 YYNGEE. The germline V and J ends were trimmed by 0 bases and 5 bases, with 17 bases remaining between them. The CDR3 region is CASSVEASNGSETQYF. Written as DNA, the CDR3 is TGTGCCAGCAGCGTAGAGGCGTCTAACGGGAGTGAGACCCAGTACTTC. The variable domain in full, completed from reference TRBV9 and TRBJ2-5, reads DSGVTQTPKHLITATGQRVTLRCSPRSGDLSVYWYQQSLDQGLQFLIQYYNGEERAKGNILERFSAQQFPDLHSELNLSSLELGDSALYFCASSVEASNGSETQYFGPGTRLLVL.

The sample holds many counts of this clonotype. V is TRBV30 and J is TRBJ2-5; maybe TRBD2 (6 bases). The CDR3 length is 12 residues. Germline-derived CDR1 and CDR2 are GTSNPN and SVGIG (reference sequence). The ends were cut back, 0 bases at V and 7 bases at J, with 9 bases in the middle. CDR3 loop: CAWSVLGGTQYF. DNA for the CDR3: TGTGCCTGGAGTGTACTGGGGGGGACCCAGTACTTC.

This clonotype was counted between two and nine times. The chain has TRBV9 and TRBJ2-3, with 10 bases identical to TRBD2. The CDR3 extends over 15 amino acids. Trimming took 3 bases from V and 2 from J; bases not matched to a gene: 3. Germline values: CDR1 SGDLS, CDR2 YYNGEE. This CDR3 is CASSGGLADTDTQYF. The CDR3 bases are TGTGCCAGCAGCGGAGGACTAGCGGACACAGATACGCAGTATTTT.

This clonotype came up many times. CDR3 region: CASSLGLAGEEQYF. The DNA of the CDR3 is TGTGCCAGCAGCTTAGGACTCGCGGGGGAAGAGCAGTACTTC. V and J are TRBV7-8 and TRBJ2-7, with 7 bases aligning to TRBD2. The V gene end was trimmed by 1 base and the J gene end by 7 bases; junction bases not matched to a gene: 7. This CDR3 region has 14 residues. Looked up from germline, CDR1 is SGHVS and CDR2 is FQNEAQ.

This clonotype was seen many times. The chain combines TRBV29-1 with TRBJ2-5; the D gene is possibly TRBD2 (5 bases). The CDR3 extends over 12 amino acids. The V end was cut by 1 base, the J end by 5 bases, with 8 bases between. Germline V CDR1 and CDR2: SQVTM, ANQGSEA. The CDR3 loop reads CSVEAQRETQYF. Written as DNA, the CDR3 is TGCAGCGTTGAAGCTCAGCGGGAGACCCAGTACTTC. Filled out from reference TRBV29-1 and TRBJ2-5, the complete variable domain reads SAVISQKPSRDICQRGTSLTIQCQVDSQVTMMFWYRQQPGQSLTLIATANQGSEATYESGFVIDKFPISRPNLTFSTLTVSNMSPEDSSIYLCSVEAQRETQYFGPGTRLLVL.

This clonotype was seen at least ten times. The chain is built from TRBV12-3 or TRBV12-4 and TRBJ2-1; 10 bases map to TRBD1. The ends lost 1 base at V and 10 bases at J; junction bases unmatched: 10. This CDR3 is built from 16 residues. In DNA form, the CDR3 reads TGTGCCAGCAGTTTAGGGGGGACAGGGGATCGGAAAGAGCAGTTCTTC. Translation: CASSLGGTGDRKEQFF.

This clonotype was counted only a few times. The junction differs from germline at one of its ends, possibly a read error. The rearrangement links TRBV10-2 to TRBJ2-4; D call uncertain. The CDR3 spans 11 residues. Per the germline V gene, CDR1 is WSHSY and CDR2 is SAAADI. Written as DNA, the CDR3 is TGTGCCAGTGCAGACGCTAGCATTCAGTACTTC. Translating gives CASADASIQYF.

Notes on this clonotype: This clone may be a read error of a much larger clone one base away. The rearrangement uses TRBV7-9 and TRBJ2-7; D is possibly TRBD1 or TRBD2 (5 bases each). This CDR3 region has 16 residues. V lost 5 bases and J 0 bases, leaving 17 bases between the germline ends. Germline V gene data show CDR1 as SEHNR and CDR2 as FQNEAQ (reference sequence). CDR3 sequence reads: CASSMVGRVSSYEQYF. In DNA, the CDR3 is TGTGCCAGCAGCATGGTGGGGCGGGTGAGCTCCTACGAGCAGTACTTC. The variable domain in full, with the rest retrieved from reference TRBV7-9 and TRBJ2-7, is DTGVSQNPRHKITKRGQNVTFRCDPISEHNRLYWYRQTLGQGPEFLTYFQNEAQLEKSRLLSDRFSAERPKGSFSTLEIQRTEQGDSAMYLCASSMVGRVSSYEQYFGPGTRLTVT.

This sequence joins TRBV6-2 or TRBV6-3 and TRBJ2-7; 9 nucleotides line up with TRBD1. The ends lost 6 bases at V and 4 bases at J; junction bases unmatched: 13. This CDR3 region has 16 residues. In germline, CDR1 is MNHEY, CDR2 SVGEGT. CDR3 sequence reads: CASRPNGQGRIYEQYF. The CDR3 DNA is TGTGCCAGCAGACCTAATGGACAGGGGAGGATATACGAGCAGTACTTC.

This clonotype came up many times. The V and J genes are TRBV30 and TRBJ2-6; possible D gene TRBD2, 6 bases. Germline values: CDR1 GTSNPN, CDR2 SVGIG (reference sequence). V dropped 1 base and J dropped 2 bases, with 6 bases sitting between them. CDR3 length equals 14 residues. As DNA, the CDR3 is TGTGCCTGGAGTGGGGGGGCTGGGGCCAACGTCCTGACTTTC. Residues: CAWSGGAGANVLTF. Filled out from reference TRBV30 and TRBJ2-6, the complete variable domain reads SQTIHQWPATLVQPVGSPLSLECTVEGTSNPNLYWYRQAAGRGLQLLFYSVGIGQISSEVPQNLSASRPQDRQFILSSKKLLLSDSGFYLCAWSGGAGANVLTFGAGSRLTVL.

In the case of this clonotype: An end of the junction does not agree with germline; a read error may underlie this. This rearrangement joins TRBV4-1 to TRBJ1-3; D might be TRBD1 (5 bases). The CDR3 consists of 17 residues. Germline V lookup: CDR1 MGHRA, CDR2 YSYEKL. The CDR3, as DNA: TGCGCCAGCAGCCGCTTCCTGGGGGTTCTCTCTGGGAACACCATATATTTT. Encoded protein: CASSRFLGVLSGNTIYF.

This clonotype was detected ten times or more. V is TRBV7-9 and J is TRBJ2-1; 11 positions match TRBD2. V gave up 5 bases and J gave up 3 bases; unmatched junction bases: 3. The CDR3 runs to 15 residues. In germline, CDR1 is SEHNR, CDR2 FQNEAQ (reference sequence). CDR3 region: CASSPTSGDYNEQFF. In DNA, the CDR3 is TGTGCCAGCAGCCCGACTAGCGGGGACTACAATGAGCAGTTCTTC.